A selection of T cell receptor beta chains follows, all from one sample in a study of identical twins. TCRdb itself ran the 5' RACE reads through MiXCR, one entry per CDR3 protein. The sample shows over 600,000 distinct CDR3 sequences, about 20% of them seen only once. The same data also went into a second study, on T cells expressing NK-cell markers.

The sequencing sample was made of PBMCs. These receptors all stem from a woman aged 18-29 years in good health. CDR3s include the opening cysteine and the closing phenylalanine or tryptophan. Each record gives: D gene, V gene, clone size, J gene, CDR3 DNA, CDR3 protein. A D gene is named only where the DNA matches it firmly. Expanded clones get a size class; other rows say once, few or many, or leave the size out.

d_gene: NA
v_gene: TRBV5-1
abundance: NA
j_gene: TRBJ2-7
CDR3nt: TGCGCCAGCAGACTCGGCCCAGCGGGCGGCGAGCAGTACTTC
CDR3aa: CASRLGPAGGEQYF

d_gene: NA
v_gene: TRBV15
abundance: NA
j_gene: TRBJ2-7
CDR3nt: TGTGCCACCAGCAGAGATCTGTCGGGGGCCTACGAGCAGTACTTC
CDR3aa: CATSRDLSGAYEQYF

d_gene: NA
v_gene: TRBV29-1
abundance: NA
j_gene: TRBJ2-2
CDR3nt: TGCAGCGTTCGGGCCAGTCTGTCGACCGGGGAGCTGTTTTTT
CDR3aa: CSVRASLSTGELFF

d_gene: NA
v_gene: TRBV3-1
abundance: few
j_gene: TRBJ2-7
CDR3nt: TGTGCCAGCAGCCAAGTTGGGGGCCGCTCCTACGAGCAGTACTTC
CDR3aa: CASSQVGGRSYEQYF

d_gene: TRBD1
v_gene: TRBV6-5
abundance: NA
j_gene: TRBJ1-1
CDR3nt: TGTGCCAGCAGTTACTCAGGGGGCGGCACTGAAGCTTTCTTT
CDR3aa: CASSYSGGGTEAFF

d_gene: TRBD1
v_gene: TRBV6-4
abundance: few
j_gene: TRBJ2-2
CDR3nt: TGTGCCAGCAGTGACGGACAGGGCCCTGGGGAGCTGTTTTTT
CDR3aa: CASSDGQGPGELFF

d_gene: NA
v_gene: TRBV6-5
abundance: NA
j_gene: TRBJ1-1
CDR3nt: TGTGCCAGCAGTTACTCGAGATCAGAAAGAGCTTTCTTT
CDR3aa: CASSYSRSERAFF

d_gene: NA
v_gene: TRBV6-1
abundance: NA
j_gene: TRBJ2-3
CDR3nt: TGTGCCAGCAGTGAGAACCGGAACGCAGATACGCAGTATTTT
CDR3aa: CASSENRNADTQYF

d_gene: TRBD1
v_gene: TRBV5-5
abundance: NA
j_gene: TRBJ1-1
CDR3nt: TGTGCCAGCAGATTCCCCGGGACAGGGGAGACTGAAGCTTTCTTT
CDR3aa: CASRFPGTGETEAFF

d_gene: NA
v_gene: TRBV12-5
abundance: few
j_gene: TRBJ2-7
CDR3nt: TGTGCTAGTGGCCCCTGGTCCGAGCAGTACTTC
CDR3aa: CASGPWSEQYF

d_gene: NA
v_gene: TRBV29-1
abundance: NA
j_gene: TRBJ2-3
CDR3nt: TGCAGCGTTGAAGGGAGGACGAGTACGCAGTATTTT
CDR3aa: CSVEGRTSTQYF

d_gene: NA
v_gene: TRBV11-2
abundance: few
j_gene: TRBJ2-6
CDR3nt: TGTGCCAGCAGCTTAGTAGGGCTAGCAGGCTCTGGGGCCAACGTCCTGACTTTC
CDR3aa: CASSLVGLAGSGANVLTF

d_gene: NA
v_gene: TRBV20-1
abundance: NA
j_gene: TRBJ2-5
CDR3nt: TGCAGTGCTTCCGGGACAAACCAAGAGACCCAGTACTTC
CDR3aa: CSASGTNQETQYF

d_gene: NA
v_gene: TRBV5-6
abundance: NA
j_gene: TRBJ1-2
CDR3nt: TGTGCCAGCAGCTTAACGGAGCGGTATGGCTACACCTTC
CDR3aa: CASSLTERYGYTF

d_gene: NA
v_gene: TRBV7-2
abundance: NA
j_gene: TRBJ2-7
CDR3nt: TGTGCCAGCAGCTTAGTGCTAGAGGGCGAGCAGTACTTC
CDR3aa: CASSLVLEGEQYF

d_gene: NA
v_gene: TRBV7-8
abundance: many
j_gene: TRBJ2-5
CDR3nt: TGTGCCAGCACCCTCAGGCTGTCAAACCCTAGAGAGACCCAGTACTTC
CDR3aa: CASTLRLSNPRETQYF

d_gene: NA
v_gene: TRBV12-3/TRBV12-4
abundance: few
j_gene: TRBJ1-1
CDR3nt: TGTGCCAGCTTGAGGGGAACTGAAGCTTTCTTT
CDR3aa: CASLRGTEAFF

d_gene: NA
v_gene: TRBV12-3/TRBV12-4
abundance: few
j_gene: TRBJ2-5
CDR3nt: TGTGCCAGCAGTTTAGGAGGTGGGCCCCAGTACTTC
CDR3aa: CASSLGGGPQYF

d_gene: NA
v_gene: TRBV6-5
abundance: NA
j_gene: TRBJ2-3
CDR3nt: TGTGCCAGCAGTTGGGGGAGGAACACAGATACGCAGTATTTT
CDR3aa: CASSWGRNTDTQYF

d_gene: NA
v_gene: TRBV12-3/TRBV12-4
abundance: few
j_gene: TRBJ1-1
CDR3nt: TGTGCCAGCAGCATCCCGTGGACATACACTGAAGCTTTCTTT
CDR3aa: CASSIPWTYTEAFF

d_gene: TRBD2
v_gene: TRBV7-2
abundance: NA
j_gene: TRBJ2-7
CDR3nt: TGTGCCAGCAGCTTAGCGGTTAGCCCAGTCCATGCTAGCGGCCTTATCTACGAGCAGTACTTC
CDR3aa: CASSLAVSPVHASGLIYEQYF

d_gene: NA
v_gene: TRBV5-5
abundance: few
j_gene: TRBJ1-5
CDR3nt: TGTGCCAGCAGCCCTGCGGGCGGGGGCAATCAGCCCCAGCATTTT
CDR3aa: CASSPAGGGNQPQHF

d_gene: NA
v_gene: TRBV18
abundance: NA
j_gene: TRBJ1-2
CDR3nt: TGTGCCAGCTCACCACATGATGGCTACACCTTC
CDR3aa: CASSPHDGYTF

d_gene: NA
v_gene: TRBV9
abundance: NA
j_gene: TRBJ2-3
CDR3nt: TGTGCCAGCAGCGACGACAGATCTAGCACAGATACGCAGTATTTT
CDR3aa: CASSDDRSSTDTQYF

d_gene: TRBD2
v_gene: TRBV9
abundance: NA
j_gene: TRBJ2-1
CDR3nt: TGTGCCAGCAGCGCCCAAATTTTTAGCGGGAGGGGAAATGAGCAGTTCTTC
CDR3aa: CASSAQIFSGRGNEQFF

d_gene: TRBD2
v_gene: TRBV12-3/TRBV12-4
abundance: few
j_gene: TRBJ2-1
CDR3nt: TGTGCCAGCAGTTTGGGTGGAGCGGGGTTCGATGAGCAGTTCTTC
CDR3aa: CASSLGGAGFDEQFF

d_gene: NA
v_gene: TRBV12-5
abundance: NA
j_gene: TRBJ1-1
CDR3nt: TGTGCTACTCCGGTGAACACTGAAGCTTTCTTT
CDR3aa: CATPVNTEAFF

d_gene: NA
v_gene: TRBV29-1
abundance: few
j_gene: TRBJ2-5
CDR3nt: TGCAGCGTGGCACCGGGTATTGAGACCCAGTACTTC
CDR3aa: CSVAPGIETQYF

d_gene: TRBD1
v_gene: TRBV2
abundance: NA
j_gene: TRBJ2-1
CDR3nt: TGTGCCAGCAGTGAAACCGGACAGGGCCTGTTTGGCAATGAGCAGTTCTTC
CDR3aa: CASSETGQGLFGNEQFF

d_gene: TRBD1
v_gene: TRBV15
abundance: NA
j_gene: TRBJ1-2
CDR3nt: TGTGCCACCAGTCCGGACAGGGCGATTTATGGCTACACCTTC
CDR3aa: CATSPDRAIYGYTF

d_gene: TRBD2
v_gene: TRBV20-1
abundance: many
j_gene: TRBJ2-1
CDR3nt: TGCAGTGCCCAGTGGGGACTAGGGGAAGAGCAGTTCTTC
CDR3aa: CSAQWGLGEEQFF

d_gene: NA
v_gene: TRBV15
abundance: NA
j_gene: TRBJ2-1
CDR3nt: TGTGCCACCAGCAGACTTCGCCAGGATGAGCAGTTCTTC
CDR3aa: CATSRLRQDEQFF

d_gene: TRBD2
v_gene: TRBV7-9
abundance: many
j_gene: TRBJ2-7
CDR3nt: TGTGCCGTGAATGAAGGGACTAGAGGGGGCGAGCAGTACTTC
CDR3aa: CAVNEGTRGGEQYF

d_gene: NA
v_gene: TRBV12-3/TRBV12-4
abundance: many
j_gene: TRBJ1-6
CDR3nt: TGTGCCAGCAGGAATCAGGGGAACGATAATTCACCCCTCCACTTT
CDR3aa: CASRNQGNDNSPLHF

d_gene: NA
v_gene: TRBV7-9
abundance: NA
j_gene: TRBJ2-1
CDR3nt: TGTGCCAGCAGCACACTGCGGGGAGATGAGCAGTTCTTC
CDR3aa: CASSTLRGDEQFF

d_gene: NA
v_gene: TRBV20-1
abundance: NA
j_gene: TRBJ2-7
CDR3nt: TGCAGTGCTAGGTTACCTACCTACGAGCAGTACTTC
CDR3aa: CSARLPTYEQYF

d_gene: NA
v_gene: TRBV7-9
abundance: few
j_gene: TRBJ2-3
CDR3nt: TGTGCCAGCAGCTCGGGACCGACCCTCACAGATACGCAGTATTTT
CDR3aa: CASSSGPTLTDTQYF

d_gene: NA
v_gene: TRBV29-1
abundance: many
j_gene: TRBJ2-3
CDR3nt: TGCAGCGTTGATAAGGTCTTAACAGATACGCAGTATTTT
CDR3aa: CSVDKVLTDTQYF

d_gene: NA
v_gene: TRBV2
abundance: few
j_gene: TRBJ2-2
CDR3nt: TGTGCCAGCAGTCCTACTAGGAGTGGGTCCGGGGAGCTGTTTTTT
CDR3aa: CASSPTRSGSGELFF

d_gene: NA
v_gene: TRBV18
abundance: few
j_gene: TRBJ2-1
CDR3nt: TGTGCCAGCTCACCAGTCCTAGTCAATGAGCAGTTCTTC
CDR3aa: CASSPVLVNEQFF

d_gene: NA
v_gene: TRBV6-2/TRBV6-3
abundance: few
j_gene: TRBJ2-1
CDR3nt: TGTGCCAGCAAGGAGGCGGTTGAGCAGTTCTTC
CDR3aa: CASKEAVEQFF

d_gene: TRBD2
v_gene: TRBV12-3/TRBV12-4
abundance: few
j_gene: TRBJ2-1
CDR3nt: TGTGCCAGCAGAGCCTTACCGGGACTAGCGGGAGGGGGCTCCTACAATGAGCAGTTCTTC
CDR3aa: CASRALPGLAGGGSYNEQFF

d_gene: TRBD1
v_gene: TRBV10-3
abundance: many
j_gene: TRBJ2-1
CDR3nt: TGTGCCATCAAGGGACAGGTCTACAATGAGCAGTTCTTC
CDR3aa: CAIKGQVYNEQFF

d_gene: NA
v_gene: TRBV4-3
abundance: NA
j_gene: TRBJ2-7
CDR3nt: TGCGCCAGCAGCCAAGGGCGCCCACCCCCATACGAGCAGTACTTC
CDR3aa: CASSQGRPPPYEQYF

d_gene: TRBD1
v_gene: TRBV20-1
abundance: NA
j_gene: TRBJ1-4
CDR3nt: TGCAGTGCTAGATTCCGGGACAGGAATGAAAAACTGTTTTTT
CDR3aa: CSARFRDRNEKLFF

d_gene: TRBD1
v_gene: TRBV7-2
abundance: once
j_gene: TRBJ2-3
CDR3nt: TGTGCCAGCAGCTTCGTACAGGGGCGAACAGATACGCAGTATTTT
CDR3aa: CASSFVQGRTDTQYF

d_gene: NA
v_gene: TRBV10-3
abundance: few
j_gene: TRBJ2-7
CDR3nt: TGTGCCATCAGTCTCTCAGCGTACGAGCAGTACTTC
CDR3aa: CAISLSAYEQYF

d_gene: NA
v_gene: TRBV7-2
abundance: NA
j_gene: TRBJ1-6
CDR3nt: TGTGCCAGCAGCTTATATGGGCGGTCACCCCTCCACTTT
CDR3aa: CASSLYGRSPLHF

d_gene: NA
v_gene: TRBV7-9
abundance: NA
j_gene: TRBJ2-1
CDR3nt: TGTGCCAGTATTGAACAACGACATGAGCAGTTCTTC
CDR3aa: CASIEQRHEQFF

d_gene: NA
v_gene: TRBV14
abundance: NA
j_gene: TRBJ1-2
CDR3nt: TGTGCCAGCAGCCAAGTGGCCGACTATGGCTACACCTTC
CDR3aa: CASSQVADYGYTF

d_gene: NA
v_gene: TRBV20-1
abundance: few
j_gene: TRBJ2-1
CDR3nt: TGCAGTGCTACCCGGGGAATTGAGCAGTTCTTC
CDR3aa: CSATRGIEQFF

d_gene: TRBD2
v_gene: TRBV12-3/TRBV12-4
abundance: NA
j_gene: TRBJ2-7
CDR3nt: TGTGCCAGCAGCCCGACTAGCGGGAGGAATGAGCAGTACTTC
CDR3aa: CASSPTSGRNEQYF

d_gene: NA
v_gene: TRBV5-1
abundance: NA
j_gene: TRBJ2-3
CDR3nt: TGCGCCAGCGGGGACTCGCACACAGATACGCAGTATTTT
CDR3aa: CASGDSHTDTQYF